This T cell receptor (beta chain) is drawn from a study of cytomegalovirus exposure and HLA in healthy donors. As to this clone: Its antigen remains unknown.

CDR1 is KGHSH, CDR2 LQKENI, per germline. This CDR3 spans 14 amino acids. The germline V and J ends were trimmed by 3 bases and 4 bases, with 10 bases remaining between them. PCR primers comprised 60 Vbeta and 13 Jbeta primers. Sequenced by immunoSEQ multiplex PCR; TCRdb stores in-frame clones only, minus some. The data contain about 160,000 clones, 75% to 80% of them singletons. Overall study findings and caveats: A few chains tied to CMV proved CMV antigen-specific in vitro. V- and J-gene trimming in TCR beta was tied to a missense DCLRE1C variant by an analysis performed later. There were fewer than 200 TCR beta chains listed as cytomegalovirus-associated. Clonal expansion, a later analysis showed, was greater in HLA-associated TCR beta chains than in equally common others.

The J gene is TRBJ1-3, the V gene TRBV18; no firm D call. Sequencing was carried out using PBMCs. This sequence originates from a woman in her 40s in good health and CMV-seronegative. The CDR3 loop reads CASSPSRSGNTIYF. CDR3 nucleotide sequence: TGTGCCAGCTCACCTAGCCGTAGCGGAAACACCATATATTTT.